A selection of T cell receptor beta chains follows, all from one sample in a study of T-cell memory formation after mild COVID-19. TCRdb recomputed calls from the 5' RACE reads with MiXCR, one row per CDR3 protein. The sample consists of approximately 210,000 distinct CDR3 sequences, under 12% of them appearing once. Sequenced: PBMCs or a T cell subset sorted from them (not recorded which). Receptors were obtained from a man aged 18 to 29 who had mild COVID-19 (a few samples of this study predate the infection). Cell type and time point are not known. CDR3s include the opening cysteine and the closing phenylalanine or tryptophan. The D gene is left open where the match is weak. Size is omitted from some rows. Given values are once, few, many or a class for expanded clones.

D: TRBD1; V: TRBV5-1; J: TRBJ1-4; size: NA; DNA: TGCGCCAGCAGCTGGAACCCGGGACAGGGAAGTGAAAAACTGTTTTTT; CDR3: CASSWNPGQGSEKLFF
D: NA; V: TRBV5-1; J: TRBJ1-1; size: many; DNA: TGCGCCAGCAGCTTGCTGGGGAGGAACACTGAAGCTTTCTTT; CDR3: CASSLLGRNTEAFF
D: TRBD1; V: TRBV24-1; J: TRBJ1-1; size: NA; DNA: TGTGCCACCAGATCCGGGACAGGAATTGAAGCTTTCTTT; CDR3: CATRSGTGIEAFF
D: TRBD2; V: TRBV3-1; J: TRBJ2-3; size: NA; DNA: TGTGCCAGCAGCCACAGCGGGGCAGGGAAGGGCGGCACAGATACGCAGTATTTT; CDR3: CASSHSGAGKGGTDTQYF
D: NA; V: TRBV5-5; J: TRBJ2-3; size: NA; DNA: TGTGCCAGCAGCTCAGGGTTTCCAGATACGCAGTATTTT; CDR3: CASSSGFPDTQYF
D: TRBD1; V: TRBV7-2; J: TRBJ2-5; size: few; DNA: TGTGCCAGCAGCTACACGGGACAGGGAGAGACCCAGTACTTC; CDR3: CASSYTGQGETQYF
D: NA; V: TRBV20-1; J: TRBJ2-5; size: few; DNA: TGCAGTGCTCCGAACAGGGATCGAAAGACCCAGTACTTC; CDR3: CSAPNRDRKTQYF
D: TRBD1; V: TRBV5-1; J: TRBJ1-1; size: NA; DNA: TGCGCCAGCAGCTTGGAGAGGACAGGGGACGGAGCTTTCTTT; CDR3: CASSLERTGDGAFF
D: TRBD1; V: TRBV7-9; J: TRBJ1-1; size: NA; DNA: TGTGCCAGCAGCTATGCCGGGACAGGGGACACTGAAGCTTTCTTT; CDR3: CASSYAGTGDTEAFF
D: NA; V: TRBV7-2; J: TRBJ1-6; size: NA; DNA: TGTGCCAGCAGCTCTTATACCTATAATTCACCCCTCCACTTT; CDR3: CASSSYTYNSPLHF
D: TRBD1; V: TRBV7-2; J: TRBJ2-5; size: few; DNA: TGTGCCAGCAGCTTCCAGGCGACAGGGCCGAGCGAGACCCAGTACTTC; CDR3: CASSFQATGPSETQYF
D: NA; V: TRBV5-1; J: TRBJ2-7; size: NA; DNA: TGCGCCAGCAGCTCGGGCGACAGGAATTACGAGCAGTACTTC; CDR3: CASSSGDRNYEQYF
D: NA; V: TRBV28; J: TRBJ1-1; size: few; DNA: TGTGCCAGCAGGATACCCGAATTATCTAGGAGTTTCTTT; CDR3: CASRIPELSRSFF
D: NA; V: TRBV4-1; J: TRBJ2-5; size: NA; DNA: TGCGCCAGCAGCCAAGCTTCCGACAGGAGTTACCAAGAGACCCAGTACTTC; CDR3: CASSQASDRSYQETQYF
D: NA; V: TRBV24-1; J: TRBJ2-3; size: few; DNA: TGTGCCACCAGTTCGGCGGATACGCAGTATTTT; CDR3: CATSSADTQYF
D: NA; V: TRBV12-3/TRBV12-4; J: TRBJ1-2; size: NA; DNA: TGTGCCAGCAGTTTAGCGTCAGGGTACGACTATGGCTACACCTTC; CDR3: CASSLASGYDYGYTF
D: TRBD1; V: TRBV5-1; J: TRBJ2-3; size: few; DNA: TGCGCCAGCAGACGGACAGGGGGTTTAGATACGCAGTATTTT; CDR3: CASRRTGGLDTQYF
D: NA; V: TRBV6-5; J: TRBJ1-2; size: many; DNA: TGTGCCAGCAGTTACTCCTGGGACGCTAACTATGGCTACACCTTC; CDR3: CASSYSWDANYGYTF
D: TRBD1; V: TRBV7-9; J: TRBJ1-2; size: NA; DNA: TGTGCCAGCAGCGCCATAAGGGACAGATCAGCTAACTATGGCTACACCTTC; CDR3: CASSAIRDRSANYGYTF
D: NA; V: TRBV9; J: TRBJ2-5; size: NA; DNA: TGTGCCAGCAGCGCCAGGGAGCAAGAGACCCAGTACTTC; CDR3: CASSAREQETQYF
D: TRBD1; V: TRBV18; J: TRBJ2-1; size: few; DNA: TGTGCCAGCTCACCCTCCGGGACAGGGGGCTTGAATGAGCAGTTCTTC; CDR3: CASSPSGTGGLNEQFF
D: NA; V: TRBV5-1; J: TRBJ2-3; size: NA; DNA: TGCGCCAGCAGCTACGAGCGACTAGGGGGGACAGATACGCAGTATTTT; CDR3: CASSYERLGGTDTQYF
D: NA; V: TRBV5-4; J: TRBJ2-3; size: many; DNA: TGTGCCAGCAGCTTGGAAGAGGCAGATACGCAGTATTTT; CDR3: CASSLEEADTQYF
D: NA; V: TRBV7-2; J: TRBJ2-7; size: NA; DNA: TGTGCCAGCAGCCGGGACGGGATCACCTACGAGCAGTACTTC; CDR3: CASSRDGITYEQYF
D: TRBD2; V: TRBV24-1; J: TRBJ2-1; size: few; DNA: TGTGCCACCAGCGCGCTAGCGGGGGGTAGTGAGCAGTTCTTC; CDR3: CATSALAGGSEQFF
D: NA; V: TRBV7-2; J: TRBJ2-7; size: NA; DNA: TGTGCCAGCAGCAGATCGGGGGTACCGGCGGGCGAGCAGTACTTC; CDR3: CASSRSGVPAGEQYF
D: NA; V: TRBV2; J: TRBJ2-2; size: few; DNA: TGTGCCAGCACCTCTAGGAGCGGGAACACCGGGGAGCTGTTTTTT; CDR3: CASTSRSGNTGELFF
D: NA; V: TRBV6-2/TRBV6-3; J: TRBJ1-1; size: NA; DNA: TGTGCCAGCAGTCCCAGAGCAGGAGGGAACACTGAAGCTTTCTTT; CDR3: CASSPRAGGNTEAFF
D: TRBD1; V: TRBV11-2; J: TRBJ1-2; size: once; DNA: TGTGCCAGCAGCTCGGTCAGGGGGCGGGGGCTTGGCTACACCTTC; CDR3: CASSSVRGRGLGYTF
D: NA; V: TRBV5-1; J: TRBJ1-4; size: few; DNA: TGCGCCAGCAGTCAGGCCCCAACTAATGAAAAACTGTTTTTT; CDR3: CASSQAPTNEKLFF
D: NA; V: TRBV30; J: TRBJ2-4; size: few; DNA: TGTGCCTTGGGGGTTCAGTACTTC; CDR3: CALGVQYF
D: NA; V: TRBV12-3/TRBV12-4; J: TRBJ2-1; size: many; DNA: TGTGCCAGCAGTTTAGCTTGGAGCTCCTACAATGAGCAGTTCTTC; CDR3: CASSLAWSSYNEQFF
D: NA; V: TRBV6-5; J: TRBJ1-4; size: few; DNA: TGTGCCAGCAGTTACGATGGGGTGACCACTCTTGAAAAACTGTTTTTT; CDR3: CASSYDGVTTLEKLFF
D: NA; V: TRBV10-3; J: TRBJ1-6; size: many; DNA: TGTGCCATCAGTGAGTCGAAAACGGCGAGTGGTTCACCCCTCCACTTT; CDR3: CAISESKTASGSPLHF
D: TRBD2; V: TRBV12-3/TRBV12-4; J: TRBJ2-5; size: NA; DNA: TGTGCCAGCCATGGAACGGGGGGAGAGACCCAGTACTTC; CDR3: CASHGTGGETQYF
D: NA; V: TRBV15; J: TRBJ2-7; size: few; DNA: TGTGCCACCAGCAGACTAGACGCTAGCTCCTACGAGCAGTACTTC; CDR3: CATSRLDASSYEQYF
D: NA; V: TRBV7-2; J: TRBJ1-2; size: NA; DNA: TGTGCCAGCAGCTTAGCGGCGCAGGGCGCCCATGGCTACACCTTC; CDR3: CASSLAAQGAHGYTF
D: NA; V: TRBV18; J: TRBJ2-5; size: NA; DNA: TGTGCCAGCTCACCTAACTCCGGACTTCAAGAGACCCAGTACTTC; CDR3: CASSPNSGLQETQYF
D: NA; V: TRBV6-2/TRBV6-3; J: TRBJ1-4; size: few; DNA: TGTGCCAGCAGTTACGGCGGACTCGGGGGGGAAAAACTGTTTTTT; CDR3: CASSYGGLGGEKLFF
D: NA; V: TRBV4-2; J: TRBJ1-2; size: NA; DNA: TGTGCCAGCAGCCAAGATCTGGTGGCTCTTAAAGCTAACTATGGCTACACCTTC; CDR3: CASSQDLVALKANYGYTF
D: NA; V: TRBV20-1; J: TRBJ2-2; size: few; DNA: TGCAGTGCCCCTGATGTAGGGCCGAACACCGGGGAGCTGTTTTTT; CDR3: CSAPDVGPNTGELFF
D: TRBD2; V: TRBV6-5; J: TRBJ2-3; size: few; DNA: TGTGCCAGCGGATACACCGGAGCGGGGGGCATCACAGATACGCAGTATTTT; CDR3: CASGYTGAGGITDTQYF
D: NA; V: TRBV5-1; J: TRBJ1-5; size: many; DNA: TGCGCCAGCAGCTTGGAGGCGACGGGACAGCCCCAGCATTTT; CDR3: CASSLEATGQPQHF
D: TRBD1; V: TRBV28; J: TRBJ1-5; size: few; DNA: TGTGCCAGCAGTTCGTCGGGACAGGGGAATCAGCCCCAGCATTTT; CDR3: CASSSSGQGNQPQHF
D: NA; V: TRBV5-1; J: TRBJ2-1; size: NA; DNA: TGCGCCAGCAGCTTTGACCCGTCGGGGTACAATGAGCAGTTCTTC; CDR3: CASSFDPSGYNEQFF
D: TRBD1; V: TRBV6-2/TRBV6-3; J: TRBJ2-3; size: few; DNA: TGTGCCAGCAGTTACCAGGGGGCGGCAGATACGCAGTATTTT; CDR3: CASSYQGAADTQYF
D: NA; V: TRBV3-1; J: TRBJ1-4; size: few; DNA: TGTGCCAGCAGCCAGGGCACAGGGCGTGAAAAACTGTTTTTT; CDR3: CASSQGTGREKLFF
D: NA; V: TRBV19; J: TRBJ1-2; size: NA; DNA: TGTGCCAGTAGTATCGGCAGGTACGCCTCCTATGGCTACACCTTC; CDR3: CASSIGRYASYGYTF
D: NA; V: TRBV6-2/TRBV6-3; J: TRBJ1-2; size: few; DNA: TGTGCCAGCAGTTACTGGGGGAACTATGGCTACACCTTC; CDR3: CASSYWGNYGYTF
D: NA; V: TRBV9; J: TRBJ2-5; size: many; DNA: TGTGCCAGCAGTGAGGGGTACTCGCGGGCAGAGACCCAGTACTTC; CDR3: CASSEGYSRAETQYF
D: TRBD1; V: TRBV6-5; J: TRBJ2-1; size: NA; DNA: TGTGCCAGCAGTTACTCGGACAGGGGTTCGACAAAGTTCTTC; CDR3: CASSYSDRGSTKFF
D: NA; V: TRBV5-6; J: TRBJ2-5; size: few; DNA: TGTGCCAGCAGCCACCCGGGGGACGGAGAGACCCAGTACTTC; CDR3: CASSHPGDGETQYF
D: NA; V: TRBV7-2; J: TRBJ2-3; size: few; DNA: TGTGCCAGCAGCTTAGCTTTGGGGGGGCGCACAGATACGCAGTATTTT; CDR3: CASSLALGGRTDTQYF
D: TRBD1; V: TRBV27; J: TRBJ1-6; size: NA; DNA: TGTGCCAGCAGTTTATTTTTCGGGACAGGGAGTTCACCCCTCCACTTT; CDR3: CASSLFFGTGSSPLHF
D: NA; V: TRBV12-3/TRBV12-4; J: TRBJ1-3; size: few; DNA: TGTGCCAGCAGTCTCAACGACCGCTTCTCTGGAAACACCATATATTTT; CDR3: CASSLNDRFSGNTIYF
D: NA; V: TRBV5-4; J: TRBJ1-2; size: NA; DNA: TGTGCCAGCAGCTTACCGGGACGCCCCTTTAGGCATGGCTACACCTTC; CDR3: CASSLPGRPFRHGYTF
D: NA; V: TRBV5-1; J: TRBJ2-1; size: NA; DNA: TGCGCCAGCGGATTCGGGACCGTCTCCTACAATGAGCAGTTCTTC; CDR3: CASGFGTVSYNEQFF
D: NA; V: TRBV20-1; J: TRBJ2-5; size: NA; DNA: TGCAGTGCAAGAAGGGATTTACAAGAGACCCAGTACTTC; CDR3: CSARRDLQETQYF
D: NA; V: TRBV12-3/TRBV12-4; J: TRBJ1-1; size: NA; DNA: TGTGCCAGCGGGGTCCGAGGGAACACTGAAGCTTTCTTT; CDR3: CASGVRGNTEAFF
D: TRBD2; V: TRBV27; J: TRBJ2-7; size: few; DNA: TGTGCCAGCAGCTATGCGGGGGGCGGTTTTAGCTCCTACGAGCAGTACTTC; CDR3: CASSYAGGGFSSYEQYF